The TCR beta chain described here comes from a study of T cells in Graves' hyperthyroidism and ophthalmopathy. Germline lookup yields CDR1 KGHSH and CDR2 LQKENI. There are 14 residues in the CDR3. Trimming stripped 3 bases from V and 9 bases from J, with 15 bases between. This clonotype was observed a few times. The TCR beta CDR3 regions underwent amplification using RNA transcripts as the source. TCR CDR3 underwent first-round RT-PCR with the HTBI primer set. TCRdb re-called the multiplex PCR reads through MiXCR, storing one row per CDR3 protein. This sample has more than 550,000 distinct CDR3 sequences; approximately 18% occur once, and the top ten carry roughly 17%.

The sample comprised blood. This clonotype was obtained from a woman between 50 and 59 years old with Graves' hyperthyroidism that later progressed to Graves' ophthalmopathy. The V call is TRBV18, the J call TRBJ1-5; D unresolved. CDR3 DNA: TGTGCCAGCTCACCGGACGCCGAATTATGGCCCCAGCATTTT. It is translated as CASSPDAELWPQHF.